A selection of T cell receptor beta chains follows, all from one sample in a study of cytomegalovirus exposure and HLA in healthy donors. Only in-frame clones appear in the TCRdb table, and some are missing; sequencing was by immunoSEQ multiplex PCR. The sample contains about 160,000 clones, 80% to 90% of which appear only once. The sequencing sample was made of PBMCs. These receptors came from a man aged 50 to 59 in good health and CMV-seropositive. Each CDR3 is given with its conserved first and last residue. Fields, in order: CDR3 protein, CDR3 DNA, D gene, clone size, J gene, V gene. A D gene is named only where the DNA matches it firmly. Part of the rows lack a size; the others show once, few, many or a class for expanded clones.

CDR3aa: CASSENEVNYGYTF
CDR3nt: TGTGCCAGCAGTGAAAATGAGGTTAACTATGGCTACACCTTC
d_gene: NA
abundance: NA
j_gene: TRBJ1-2
v_gene: TRBV2

CDR3aa: CASSLERQYEQYF
CDR3nt: TGTGCCAGCAGCTTAGAACGACAATACGAGCAGTACTTC
d_gene: NA
abundance: NA
j_gene: TRBJ2-7
v_gene: TRBV7-8

CDR3aa: CASSPGTSGRTGELFF
CDR3nt: TGCGCCAGCAGCCCGGGGACTAGCGGGCGCACCGGGGAGCTGTTTTTT
d_gene: TRBD2
abundance: NA
j_gene: TRBJ2-2
v_gene: TRBV5-1

CDR3aa: CAWSADSLYYGYTF
CDR3nt: TGTGCCTGGAGTGCCGACAGTCTCTACTATGGCTACACCTTC
d_gene: NA
abundance: NA
j_gene: TRBJ1-2
v_gene: TRBV30

CDR3aa: CASRLGLAATEELFF
CDR3nt: TGTGCCAGCAGATTGGGACTAGCGGCTACCGAGGAGCTGTTTTTT
d_gene: TRBD2
abundance: NA
j_gene: TRBJ2-2
v_gene: TRBV7-2

CDR3aa: CASSQGTGTSYNEQFF
CDR3nt: TGCGCCAGCAGCCAAGGAACTGGGACTAGCTACAATGAGCAGTTCTTC
d_gene: TRBD2
abundance: NA
j_gene: TRBJ2-1
v_gene: TRBV4-1

CDR3aa: CASSLSGGNSGNTIYF
CDR3nt: TGTGCCAGCAGTTTATCCGGAGGGAACTCTGGAAACACCATATATTTT
d_gene: NA
abundance: NA
j_gene: TRBJ1-3
v_gene: TRBV27

CDR3aa: CASSLGLISYEQYF
CDR3nt: TGTGCCAGCAGTCTAGGACTGATCTCCTACGAGCAGTACTTC
d_gene: NA
abundance: NA
j_gene: TRBJ2-7
v_gene: TRBV6-1

CDR3aa: CASSYGDSYEQYF
CDR3nt: TGTGCCAGCAGTTACGGGGACAGCTACGAGCAGTACTTC
d_gene: TRBD1
abundance: NA
j_gene: TRBJ2-7
v_gene: TRBV6-6

CDR3aa: CASSSPGTGRDGYTF
CDR3nt: TGTGCCAGCAGCTCCCCCGGGACAGGGCGGGATGGCTACACCTTC
d_gene: TRBD1
abundance: NA
j_gene: TRBJ1-2
v_gene: TRBV28

CDR3aa: CASSTDTGEKLFF
CDR3nt: TGTGCCAGTAGCACGGATACGGGGGAAAAACTGTTTTTT
d_gene: NA
abundance: NA
j_gene: TRBJ1-4
v_gene: TRBV19

CDR3aa: CATSPHRAPGETQYF
CDR3nt: TGTGCCACCAGCCCCCACAGGGCCCCGGGGGAGACCCAGTACTTC
d_gene: NA
abundance: NA
j_gene: TRBJ2-5
v_gene: TRBV15

CDR3aa: CATSPRQGRQAFF
CDR3nt: TGTGCCACCAGCCCCCGACAGGGCCGTCAAGCTTTCTTT
d_gene: TRBD1
abundance: NA
j_gene: TRBJ1-1
v_gene: TRBV15

CDR3aa: CAWSERQKGYTF
CDR3nt: TGTGCCTGGAGTGAGAGACAGAAGGGCTACACCTTC
d_gene: NA
abundance: NA
j_gene: TRBJ1-2
v_gene: TRBV30

CDR3aa: CATIQDRTYPFDGYTF
CDR3nt: TGTGCCACTATCCAAGACAGAACTTATCCATTCGATGGCTACACCTTC
d_gene: NA
abundance: few
j_gene: TRBJ1-2
v_gene: TRBV19

CDR3aa: CASRFRGQVSNEQFF
CDR3nt: TGTGCCAGCAGATTCCGGGGACAGGTATCGAATGAGCAGTTCTTC
d_gene: TRBD1
abundance: NA
j_gene: TRBJ2-1
v_gene: TRBV28

CDR3aa: CASSGRQGPLGTQYF
CDR3nt: TGTGCCAGCAGTGGTCGACAGGGCCCCCTGGGGACCCAGTACTTC
d_gene: TRBD1
abundance: once
j_gene: TRBJ2-5
v_gene: TRBV6-5

CDR3aa: CASSERQGAPTF
CDR3nt: TGTGCCAGCAGCGAAAGACAGGGAGCGCCCACCTTC
d_gene: TRBD1
abundance: NA
j_gene: TRBJ1-2
v_gene: TRBV7-6

CDR3aa: CASSPTGSRNQPQHF
CDR3nt: TGTGCCAGCAGCCCGACAGGGTCCCGCAATCAGCCCCAGCATTTT
d_gene: TRBD1
abundance: NA
j_gene: TRBJ1-5
v_gene: TRBV28

CDR3aa: CASRPQGTGNQPQHF
CDR3nt: TGTGCCAGCCGCCCACAGGGCACGGGCAATCAGCCCCAGCATTTT
d_gene: NA
abundance: NA
j_gene: TRBJ1-5
v_gene: TRBV6-5

CDR3aa: CASSAHPGGTEAFF
CDR3nt: TGTGCCAGTAGTGCCCATCCGGGGGGCACTGAAGCTTTCTTT
d_gene: NA
abundance: NA
j_gene: TRBJ1-1
v_gene: TRBV19

CDR3aa: CASSLDGGMVQPQHF
CDR3nt: TGCGCCAGCAGCTTGGATGGGGGCATGGTCCAGCCCCAGCATTTT
d_gene: NA
abundance: NA
j_gene: TRBJ1-5
v_gene: TRBV5-1

CDR3aa: CSVGGADANYGYTF
CDR3nt: TGCAGCGTGGGGGGGGCAGATGCTAACTATGGCTACACCTTC
d_gene: NA
abundance: NA
j_gene: TRBJ1-2
v_gene: TRBV29-1

CDR3aa: CASSSGQPNTGELFF
CDR3nt: TGTGCCAGCAGCTCGGGACAACCGAACACCGGGGAGCTGTTTTTT
d_gene: NA
abundance: NA
j_gene: TRBJ2-2
v_gene: TRBV7-3

CDR3aa: CASSFTGDGYTF
CDR3nt: TGCGCCAGCAGCTTCACAGGGGACGGCTACACCTTC
d_gene: TRBD1
abundance: NA
j_gene: TRBJ1-2
v_gene: TRBV5-1

CDR3aa: CAIQSGTSGSTDTQYF
CDR3nt: TGTGCCATCCAATCCGGGACTAGCGGGAGCACAGATACGCAGTATTTT
d_gene: TRBD2
abundance: NA
j_gene: TRBJ2-3
v_gene: TRBV7-9

CDR3aa: CASSAGVRGYTF
CDR3nt: TGTGCCAGCAGCGCGGGGGTCCGGGGCTACACCTTC
d_gene: NA
abundance: NA
j_gene: TRBJ1-2
v_gene: TRBV9

CDR3aa: CASSLGGEYEQYF
CDR3nt: TGTGCCAGCAGCTTAGGGGGCGAATACGAGCAGTACTTC
d_gene: NA
abundance: NA
j_gene: TRBJ2-7
v_gene: TRBV11-1

CDR3aa: CASSPPRGGPSGNTIYF
CDR3nt: TGTGCCAGCAGCCCGCCTAGGGGGGGACCATCTGGAAACACCATATATTTT
d_gene: NA
abundance: NA
j_gene: TRBJ1-3
v_gene: TRBV9

CDR3aa: CASSLSPSTGAYGYTF
CDR3nt: TGTGCCAGCAGTTTATCCCCTTCGACAGGGGCTTATGGCTACACCTTC
d_gene: TRBD1
abundance: many
j_gene: TRBJ1-2
v_gene: TRBV27

CDR3aa: CASSSHRVGRETEAFF
CDR3nt: TGTGCCAGTAGTAGTCATAGGGTGGGGAGGGAAACTGAAGCTTTCTTT
d_gene: NA
abundance: NA
j_gene: TRBJ1-1
v_gene: TRBV19

CDR3aa: CASSVGGGDSTDTQYF
CDR3nt: TGTGCCAGCAGCGTAGGAGGAGGGGATAGCACAGATACGCAGTATTTT
d_gene: NA
abundance: NA
j_gene: TRBJ2-3
v_gene: TRBV9

CDR3aa: CASSALGGELFF
CDR3nt: TGTGCCAGCAGCGCGCTCGGGGGGGAGCTGTTTTTT
d_gene: NA
abundance: NA
j_gene: TRBJ2-2
v_gene: TRBV6-5

CDR3aa: CASSLLNRDRERNTIYF
CDR3nt: TGTGCCAGCAGTCTCCTCAATCGGGACAGGGAACGGAACACCATATATTTT
d_gene: TRBD1
abundance: NA
j_gene: TRBJ1-3
v_gene: TRBV27

CDR3aa: CASSLLGGTEAFF
CDR3nt: TGTGCCAGCAGTTTGTTAGGAGGGACTGAAGCTTTCTTT
d_gene: NA
abundance: NA
j_gene: TRBJ1-1
v_gene: TRBV27

CDR3aa: CASRPPTGYGNTIYF
CDR3nt: TGTGCCAGCAGACCCCCGACAGGGTATGGAAACACCATATATTTT
d_gene: TRBD1
abundance: NA
j_gene: TRBJ1-3
v_gene: TRBV6-5

CDR3aa: CASSHKAGAGTDTQYF
CDR3nt: TGTGCCAGCAGTCACAAAGCGGGGGCGGGCACAGATACGCAGTATTTT
d_gene: TRBD2
abundance: few
j_gene: TRBJ2-3
v_gene: TRBV2

CDR3aa: CASRGTGMHTEAFF
CDR3nt: TGTGCCAGCAGAGGAACAGGAATGCACACTGAAGCTTTCTTT
d_gene: NA
abundance: NA
j_gene: TRBJ1-1
v_gene: TRBV25-1

CDR3aa: CASSLEGRGYNSPLHF
CDR3nt: TGTGCCAGCAGCTTAGAGGGGAGGGGTTATAATTCACCCCTCCACTTT
d_gene: NA
abundance: NA
j_gene: TRBJ1-6
v_gene: TRBV7-6

CDR3aa: CAIGARGNTDTQYF
CDR3nt: TGTGCCATCGGGGCCAGGGGGAACACAGATACGCAGTATTTT
d_gene: TRBD1
abundance: NA
j_gene: TRBJ2-3
v_gene: TRBV10-3

CDR3aa: CASSFGQGDNQPQHF
CDR3nt: TGTGCCAGCAGTTTTGGACAGGGCGACAATCAGCCCCAGCATTTT
d_gene: TRBD1
abundance: NA
j_gene: TRBJ1-5
v_gene: TRBV27

CDR3aa: CASSSNRVSEQYF
CDR3nt: TGCGCCAGCAGCTCTAACAGGGTTAGCGAGCAGTACTTC
d_gene: NA
abundance: NA
j_gene: TRBJ2-7
v_gene: TRBV5-1

CDR3aa: CASSLRAGGMYQETQYF
CDR3nt: TGCGCCAGCAGCTTGAGAGCGGGGGGGATGTACCAAGAGACCCAGTACTTC
d_gene: TRBD2
abundance: once
j_gene: TRBJ2-5
v_gene: TRBV5-1

CDR3aa: CASSQASSTKTQYF
CDR3nt: TGTGCCAGCAGCCAAGCTTCCTCGACTAAGACCCAGTACTTC
d_gene: NA
abundance: NA
j_gene: TRBJ2-5
v_gene: TRBV14

CDR3aa: CASSQLTGDTGELFF
CDR3nt: TGCGCCAGCAGCCAATTGACAGGGGACACCGGGGAGCTGTTTTTT
d_gene: TRBD1
abundance: NA
j_gene: TRBJ2-2
v_gene: TRBV4-1

CDR3aa: CASSPGNEQFF
CDR3nt: TGTGCCAGCAGTCCGGGCAATGAGCAGTTCTTC
d_gene: NA
abundance: NA
j_gene: TRBJ2-1
v_gene: TRBV2

CDR3aa: CASLGVNYGYTF
CDR3nt: TGTGCCAGCCTAGGAGTTAACTATGGCTACACCTTC
d_gene: NA
abundance: NA
j_gene: TRBJ1-2
v_gene: TRBV2

CDR3aa: CASNTQGALTEAFF
CDR3nt: TGTGCCAGCAATACACAGGGGGCGCTCACTGAAGCTTTCTTT
d_gene: TRBD1
abundance: NA
j_gene: TRBJ1-1
v_gene: TRBV28

CDR3aa: CASNVGVSQNYGYTF
CDR3nt: TGTGCCAGCAACGTCGGGGTCTCCCAGAACTATGGCTACACCTTC
d_gene: NA
abundance: NA
j_gene: TRBJ1-2
v_gene: TRBV5-6

CDR3aa: CASSIQGYTGELFF
CDR3nt: TGTGCCAGCAGCATACAGGGTTACACCGGGGAGCTGTTTTTT
d_gene: NA
abundance: NA
j_gene: TRBJ2-2
v_gene: TRBV7-3

CDR3aa: CASSLGAGGQEETQYF
CDR3nt: TGTGCCAGCAGCTTAGGAGCGGGAGGGCAAGAGGAGACCCAGTACTTC
d_gene: TRBD2
abundance: NA
j_gene: TRBJ2-5
v_gene: TRBV11-3

CDR3aa: CASSPGLSYTDTQYF
CDR3nt: TGTGCCAGCAGCCCAGGACTGTCTTACACAGATACGCAGTATTTT
d_gene: NA
abundance: once
j_gene: TRBJ2-3
v_gene: TRBV7-3

CDR3aa: CASSRGVGEKLFF
CDR3nt: TGTGCCAGCTCCCGGGGGGTTGGTGAAAAACTGTTTTTT
d_gene: NA
abundance: NA
j_gene: TRBJ1-4
v_gene: TRBV11-2

CDR3aa: CSWKGGGSDTQYF
CDR3nt: TGCAGCTGGAAAGGGGGCGGGTCAGATACGCAGTATTTT
d_gene: TRBD1
abundance: NA
j_gene: TRBJ2-3
v_gene: TRBV29-1

CDR3aa: CASSPDRGGTEAFF
CDR3nt: TGCGCCAGCAGCCCGGACAGGGGCGGTACTGAAGCTTTCTTT
d_gene: TRBD1
abundance: NA
j_gene: TRBJ1-1
v_gene: TRBV5-1

CDR3aa: CASSLDRTGNSPLHF
CDR3nt: TGTGCCAGCAGCTTAGATCGGACAGGGAATTCACCCCTCCACTTT
d_gene: TRBD1
abundance: NA
j_gene: TRBJ1-6
v_gene: TRBV11-2

CDR3aa: CASSLPPRSRNEQFF
CDR3nt: TGTGCCAGCAGTCTCCCCCCCCGGTCGCGGAATGAGCAGTTCTTC
d_gene: NA
abundance: NA
j_gene: TRBJ2-1
v_gene: TRBV11-1